These 8 T cell receptor beta chains were sequenced from one sample in a study of blood T cell repertoires in COVID-19. Some clones are missing from TCRdb's copy, which holds only in-frame ones; the method was immunoSEQ multiplex PCR. The profile shows some 250,000 clones, about four fifths of them singletons. The specimen sequenced was peripheral blood. These receptors were taken from a woman under 30 with acute or convalescent COVID-19.

V is TRBV6-1 and J is TRBJ2-7, with 7 bases that match TRBD2. The length of the CDR3 is 14 residues. CDR1 and CDR2 from the germline V gene are MNHNS and SASEGT. V trimming: 1 base; J trimming: 7 bases; junction bases outside the gene matches: 7. The CDR3 is CASSEVGGGNEQYF. CDR3 DNA sequence: TGTGCCAGCAGTGAAGTCGGGGGAGGGAATGAGCAGTACTTC.

The sample holds one count of this clone. The chain is built from TRBV6-1 and TRBJ1-5, with 7 bases that match TRBD1. Germline V lookup: CDR1 MNHNS, CDR2 SASEGT. This CDR3 contains 16 residues. V was clipped by 2 bases and J by 0 bases; unmatched bases: 4. As DNA, the CDR3 is TGTGCCAGCAGTGAACGGGACAGTACTAGCAATCAGCCCCAGCATTTT. It specifies CASSERDSTSNQPQHF.

The chain links TRBV29-1 to TRBJ1-4; no clear D gene. V was pared by 4 bases and J by 5 bases, with 8 bases between. This CDR3 has 12 amino acids. Germline V lookup: CDR1 SQVTM, CDR2 ANQGSEA. CDR3 coding DNA: TGCAGCGTTGGGAGGGAAAATGAAAAACTGTTTTTT. As protein: CSVGRENEKLFF.

The rearrangement joins TRBV7-9 to TRBJ2-1; 13 positions agree with TRBD2. This CDR3 is 16 amino acids long. The J segment lost 9 bases and the V segment lost 3 bases, leaving 8 bases of the junction unmatched. Looked up from germline, CDR1 is SEHNR and CDR2 is FQNEAQ (reference sequence). CDR3 in amino acids: CASSFILAGGSIEQFF. The CDR3 DNA follows: TGTGCCAGCAGCTTTATACTAGCGGGAGGGTCGATTGAGCAGTTCTTC.

The V call is TRBV10-3, the J call TRBJ1-5; D might be TRBD1 (6 bases). Germline V gene lookup returns CDR1 ENHRY and CDR2 SYGVKD. V was trimmed by 7 bases and J by 5 bases, leaving 12 bases between them. CDR3 size: 13 residues. DNA for the CDR3: TGTGCCATCAATTCAGGGGAGTATCAGCCCCAGCATTTT. Protein sequence: CAINSGEYQPQHF.

The chain carries TRBV13 and TRBJ2-5, with TRBD2 matching over 8 bases. This CDR3 has 16 amino acids. Per germline, CDR1 PRHDT and CDR2 FYEKMQ (reference sequence). Unmatched junction bases numbered 8, after V lost 3 bases and J lost 2 bases. CDR3 DNA sequence: TGTGCCAGCAGCTTGGTGGGTAGCGGGACTCAAGAGACCCAGTACTTC. It is translated as CASSLVGSGTQETQYF.

The rearrangement uses TRBV7-9 and TRBJ1-1; a weak D match, TRBD1 (5 bases). Trimming cost V 5 bases and J 1 base, with 14 bases left between them. Germline V gene sequence: CDR1 SEHNR, CDR2 FQNEAQ (reference sequence). This CDR3 has 15 amino acids. CDR3 residues: CASSPGGDRNTEAFF. In nucleotides, the CDR3 is TGTGCCAGCAGCCCGGGCGGGGACCGGAACACTGAAGCTTTCTTT.

The chain is built from TRBV6-5 and TRBJ2-5; no reliable D call. Trimming removed 5 bases from V and 5 bases from J, with 9 bases in between. This CDR3 spans 12 amino acids. Germline V gives CDR1 MNHEY, CDR2 SVGAGI. The CDR3 protein is CASSNDGETQYF. The CDR3 bases are TGTGCCAGCAGTAACGACGGGGAGACCCAGTACTTC.